The 17 T cell receptor beta chains in this list originate from one sample, sequenced in a study of blood T cell repertoires in COVID-19. Clones were sequenced by immunoSEQ multiplex PCR, and TCRdb holds only the in-frame ones, with some missing. The sample yields 60,000 or so clones, about 90% seen once. Sequenced input: peripheral blood. The source is a man in his 60s with acute or convalescent COVID-19.

This chain connects TRBV6-2 or TRBV6-3 to TRBJ1-2, with 7 bases that match TRBD1. J lost 5 bases, V lost 2 bases, and 8 bases had no gene match. CDR1 and CDR2 (germline): MNHEY, SVGEGT. The CDR3 is made up of 15 amino acids. The CDR3 DNA follows: TGTGCCAGCAGTTACGGACGACAGGGAGCGTATGGCTACACCTTC. This codes for CASSYGRQGAYGYTF.

The rearrangement joins TRBV5-4 to TRBJ2-1, with 10 nucleotides matching TRBD1. The CDR3 sequence is 17 residues long. Unmatched junction bases numbered 15, after V lost 5 bases and J lost 7 bases. Germline V gives CDR1 SGHNT, CDR2 YYREEE (reference sequence). CDR3 DNA: TGTGCCAGCAGTTCCCCGCCGGGACAGGGGATTGGTAATGAGCAGTTCTTC. It translates to CASSSPPGQGIGNEQFF.

The chain is built from TRBV14 and TRBJ2-2, with TRBD2 identical over 10 bases. Per the germline V gene, CDR1 is SGHDN and CDR2 is FVKESK. Trimming cost V 1 base and J 8 bases; bases outside gene matches: 7. CDR3 length equals 16 residues. DNA for the CDR3: TGTGCCAGCAGCCAAGCTAGCGGGAGTATGATTGGGGAGCTGTTTTTT. It encodes CASSQASGSMIGELFF. The full variable domain, in which reference TRBV14 and TRBJ2-2 provide the parts outside the CDR3, is EAGVTQFPSHSVIEKGQTVTLRCDPISGHDNLYWYRRVMGKEIKFLLHFVKESKQDESGMPNNRFLAERTGGTYSTLKVQPAELEDSGVYFCASSQASGSMIGELFFGEGSRLTVL.

The chain couples TRBV29-1 to TRBJ1-2; 7 nucleotides agree with TRBD1. V was pared by 6 bases and J by 6 bases, with 16 bases of the junction left unmatched. This CDR3 comprises 15 residues. Germline V gene data show CDR1 as SQVTM and CDR2 as ANQGSEA. The CDR3 DNA reads TGCAGCGTCTCACCTTTCCGACAGGGATCTGATGGCTACACCTTC. As protein: CSVSPFRQGSDGYTF.

The chain uses TRBV19 and TRBJ1-2; weak D call: TRBD1 (6 bases). Germline CDR1 reads LNHDA; CDR2 reads SQIVND (reference sequence). The CDR3 spans 13 residues. The V gene lost 10 bases and the J gene lost 4 bases, with 16 bases spanning the gap. CDR3: CATESGVGYGYTF. CDR3 nucleotide sequence: TGTGCCACCGAGTCAGGGGTCGGCTATGGCTACACCTTC.

J is TRBJ2-4 and V is TRBV10-3; tentatively, D is TRBD2 (6 bases). CDR3 length equals 13 residues. V lost 10 bases to trimming and J lost 7 bases, with 17 bases between them. The V gene's germline CDR1 is ENHRY and CDR2 SYGVKD. The CDR3 here is CATKGEGRNIQYF. The CDR3 DNA is TGTGCCACCAAAGGAGAGGGGAGGAACATTCAGTACTTC.

This rearrangement joins TRBV5-1 to TRBJ1-1, with D possibly TRBD1 on 5 matching bases. Germline loops: CDR1 SGHRS, CDR2 YFSETQ. The V end lost 4 bases, the J end lost 1 base, and 11 bases lay between the germline ends. The CDR3 spans 14 residues. CDR3 nucleotides: TGCGCCAGCAGCAGGGGTACAGAGAACACTGAAGCTTTCTTT. It codes for CASSRGTENTEAFF. The full variable domain, rest sourced from reference TRBV5-1 and TRBJ1-1, is KAGVTQTPRYLIKTRGQQVTLSCSPISGHRSVSWYQQTPGQGLQFLFEYFSETQRNKGNFPGRFSGRQFSNSRSEMNVSTLELGDSALYLCASSRGTENTEAFFGQGTRLTVV.

The chain couples TRBV9 to TRBJ2-7; D remains unclear. Germline CDR1 reads SGDLS; CDR2 reads YYNGEE. The CDR3 runs 13 residues. Trimming removed 5 bases from V and 0 bases from J, with 9 bases in between. CDR3: CASRLVLSYEQYF. Here the CDR3 DNA reads TGTGCCAGCAGGCTAGTTCTCTCCTACGAGCAGTACTTC.

The chain joins TRBV6-5 to TRBJ2-5; TRBD2 aligns across 7 bases. CDR3 length: 13 residues. V lost 8 bases, J lost 4 bases, and 7 bases stayed unmatched. Germline values: CDR1 MNHEY, CDR2 SVGAGI. The CDR3 nucleotides read TGTGCCAGCCAGCCGGGGGGAGGAGAGACCCAGTACTTC. Translation: CASQPGGGETQYF.

J is TRBJ1-6 and V is TRBV3-1 (or the pseudogene TRBV3-2); 9 bases map to TRBD1. J gave up 10 bases and V 2 bases, and 3 bases lay outside the gene matches. Germline values: CDR1 LGHDT, CDR2 YNNKEL (reference sequence). The CDR3 spans 14 residues. CDR3: CASSQTGGRSPLHF. The DNA of the CDR3 is TGTGCCAGCAGCCAAACAGGGGGCCGCTCACCCCTCCACTTT.

CDR3 sequence (DNA): TGTGCCAGCAGTTTGGGGCAGGGCCGAGTGAGCACTGAAGCTTTCTTT. It codes for CASSLGQGRVSTEAFF. This chain links TRBV28 with TRBJ1-1; weak D call: TRBD1 (5 bases). Germline lookup yields CDR1 MDHEN and CDR2 SYDVKM. The CDR3 extends over 16 amino acids. V was pared by 3 bases and J by 4 bases, with 18 bases between.

V is TRBV6-5 and J is TRBJ1-2; 8 bases match TRBD1. Looked up from germline, CDR1 is MNHEY and CDR2 is SVGAGI. Losses at the gene ends were 6 bases for V and 7 bases for J; bases not matched to a gene: 10. The CDR3 runs 14 residues. The CDR3 protein is CASRAPGQGLGYTF. In nucleotides, the CDR3 is TGTGCCAGCAGGGCCCCAGGACAGGGTCTTGGCTACACCTTC.

This chain joins TRBV15 and TRBJ2-5; D ambiguous. With 0 bases removed from V and 4 bases from J, the gap between germline ends came to 6 bases. This CDR3 region has 13 residues. Germline V gene data show CDR1 as LNHNV and CDR2 as YYDKDF (reference sequence). CDR3 bases: TGTGCCACCAGCAGAGATCGGTTAGAGACCCAGTACTTC. Its translation is CATSRDRLETQYF.

The chain is built from TRBV11-2 and TRBJ1-1; weak D call: TRBD1 (6 bases). Trimming removed 3 bases from V and 5 bases from J, with 16 bases in between. CDR1 and CDR2 from the germline V gene are SGHAT and FQNNGV. This CDR3 contains 15 residues. The CDR3 coding sequence is TGTGCCAGCAGCTTTCCCTCACAGGGATTTACTGAAGCTTTCTTT. The encoded protein is CASSFPSQGFTEAFF.

The chain links TRBV7-8 to TRBJ1-2; D gene unclear. This CDR3 contains 16 residues. V was clipped by 1 base and J by 3 bases, with 15 bases between them. Germline V gives CDR1 SGHVS, CDR2 FQNEAQ. CDR3 region: CASSLVGSGWYYGYTF. The CDR3 DNA sequence: TGTGCCAGCAGCTTAGTAGGTTCGGGGTGGTACTATGGCTACACCTTC.

This chain joins TRBV28 and TRBJ1-4; 7 positions match TRBD1. Trimming took 5 bases from V and 10 from J; bases not matched to a gene: 10. Germline assignment: CDR1 MDHEN and CDR2 SYDVKM. The CDR3 covers 14 residues. CDR3 sequence: CASSPGQDRSKLFF. In DNA, the CDR3 is TGTGCCAGCAGTCCCGGACAGGACCGGTCAAAACTGTTTTTT.

This clone was counted only a few times. The chain has TRBV5-1 and TRBJ2-7; no definite D call. CDR1 and CDR2 (germline): SGHRS, YFSETQ. The CDR3 runs 14 residues. The ends were cut back, 0 bases at V and 2 bases at J, with 9 bases in the middle. The CDR3 loop reads CASSLDGVPYEQYF. CDR3 sequence (DNA): TGCGCCAGCAGCTTGGACGGAGTCCCCTACGAGCAGTACTTC. The variable domain in full, with the rest retrieved from reference TRBV5-1 and TRBJ2-7, is KAGVTQTPRYLIKTRGQQVTLSCSPISGHRSVSWYQQTPGQGLQFLFEYFSETQRNKGNFPGRFSGRQFSNSRSEMNVSTLELGDSALYLCASSLDGVPYEQYFGPGTRLTVT.